Below, 16 T cell receptor beta chains from the same sample are listed, as sequenced in a study of T cells in Graves' hyperthyroidism and ophthalmopathy. TCR beta CDR3 region amplification was performed from RNA transcripts. TCR CDR3 regions were first amplified by RT-PCR with HTBI primers. TCRdb itself ran the multiplex PCR reads through MiXCR, one entry per CDR3 protein. In the table there are hundreds of thousands of distinct CDR3 sequences, 20% to 25% of which are singletons. Material for sequencing was blood. The source of these receptors is a man in his thirties or forties with Graves' ophthalmopathy.

The chain recombines TRBV11-2 with TRBJ2-1; 7 bases are a match to TRBD1. Germline V gene sequence: CDR1 SGHAT, CDR2 FQNNGV. This CDR3 is 14 amino acids long. The V and J ends lost 6 bases and 8 bases, in that order; junction bases with no gene match: 10. The CDR3 DNA is TGTGCCAGCAGTGCCATGACAGGGAGACATGAGCAGTTCTTC. It is translated as CASSAMTGRHEQFF.

The chain uses TRBV5-5 and TRBJ2-7; TRBD1 matches at 11 bases. CDR3 length: 13 amino acids. V dropped 4 bases and J dropped 6; count of bases not matched to a gene: 3. Germline-derived CDR1 and CDR2 are SGHKS and YYEKEE (reference sequence). The DNA of the CDR3 is TGTGCCAGCAGCGGGACAGGGGGTGGCGAGCAGTACTTC. Protein product: CASSGTGGGEQYF.

The V call is TRBV5-1, the J call TRBJ2-3; 7 bases line up with TRBD2. CDR1 and CDR2 (germline): SGHRS, YFSETQ. There are 14 residues in the CDR3. The junction had 4 bases not matched to a gene; V was cut back by 4 bases and J by 2 bases. This chain's CDR3 is CASSREVSTDTQYF. The CDR3 DNA reads as TGCGCCAGCAGCCGGGAGGTCTCCACAGATACGCAGTATTTT.

This clonotype was seen more than once but under ten times. V usage is TRBV20-1 and J usage is TRBJ2-6; unclear D gene. This CDR3 spans 13 amino acids. Per germline, CDR1 DFQATT and CDR2 SNEGSKA (reference sequence). The ends were cut back, 5 bases at V and 13 bases at J, with 18 bases in the middle. CDR3 nucleotide sequence: TGCAGTGCTTCACCGGGCCGCGTTCAGGTCCTGACTTTC. The encoded protein is CSASPGRVQVLTF.

There are a few counts of this clonotype. The V gene is TRBV20-1, the J gene TRBJ2-3, with TRBD1 identical over 8 bases. CDR1 and CDR2 from the germline V gene are DFQATT and SNEGSKA (reference sequence). The CDR3 length is 14 residues. V shed 3 bases and J 6 bases; nucleotides not matched to a gene: 8. The CDR3 loop reads CSASTGGPSDTQYF. The CDR3 DNA sequence: TGCAGTGCTAGTACAGGGGGACCATCTGATACGCAGTATTTT.

This clonotype was recorded at least ten times. The CDR3 DNA follows: TGTGCCAGCAGTGAAGTTTCGTGGGCCCGTAATAACAATGAGCAGTTCTTC. Translated: CASSEVSWARNNNEQFF. The J gene is TRBJ2-1, the V gene TRBV2; no reliable D call. Germline-derived CDR1 and CDR2 are SNHLY and FYNNEI. The CDR3 is 17 residues long. V dropped 1 base and J dropped 5 bases, with 18 bases sitting between them.

This clonotype has ten or more counts. The gene calls are TRBV6-1 and TRBJ2-2; maybe TRBD1 (5 bases). V lost 5 bases and J 5 bases, leaving 9 bases between the germline ends. Germline assignment: CDR1 MNHNS and CDR2 SASEGT. This CDR3 region has 13 residues. This CDR3 reads CASSMTETGELFF. The DNA for the CDR3 is TGTGCCAGCAGTATGACAGAAACCGGGGAGCTGTTTTTT.

The chain joins TRBV5-1 to TRBJ2-2, with 7 bases aligning to TRBD2. Losses at the gene ends were 2 bases for V and 4 bases for J; bases not matched to a gene: 14. The CDR3 loop spans 18 amino acids. Looked up from germline, CDR1 is SGHRS and CDR2 is YFSETQ. The CDR3 reads CASSLGPAGRRATGELFF. Here the CDR3 DNA reads TGCGCCAGCAGCTTAGGACCAGCGGGGAGGCGCGCCACCGGGGAGCTGTTTTTT. Full variable domain (rest looked up from reference TRBV5-1 and TRBJ2-2): KAGVTQTPRYLIKTRGQQVTLSCSPISGHRSVSWYQQTPGQGLQFLFEYFSETQRNKGNFPGRFSGRQFSNSRSEMNVSTLELGDSALYLCASSLGPAGRRATGELFFGEGSRLTVL.

The V call is TRBV5-4, the J call TRBJ2-1; 7 bases agree with TRBD1. The CDR3 loop spans 17 amino acids. Germline loops: CDR1 SGHNT, CDR2 YYREEE (reference sequence). Losses at the gene ends were 0 bases for V and 7 bases for J; bases not matched to a gene: 13. CDR3 sequence (DNA): TGTGCCAGCAGCTTGGGGTCCGTGAGGGGGCGCACTAATGAGCAGTTCTTC. Encoded protein: CASSLGSVRGRTNEQFF.

This clonotype has a single count. This sequence joins TRBV19 and TRBJ2-5, with D possibly being TRBD2 (5 bases). Germline-derived CDR1 and CDR2 are LNHDA and SQIVND (reference sequence). Trimming left V 3 bases short and J 3 bases short, with 8 bases between. The CDR3 has 13 amino acids. This CDR3 is CASSIIGKETQYF. DNA for the CDR3: TGTGCCAGTAGTATTATCGGGAAAGAGACCCAGTACTTC.

There are many counts of this clonotype. The V call is TRBV11-2, the J call TRBJ1-1; D is undetermined. Germline CDR1 SGHAT, CDR2 FQNNGV. This CDR3 has 15 amino acids. V lost 2 bases to trimming and J lost 5 bases, with 15 bases between them. CDR3: CASSLSSGAGTEAFF. The CDR3 coding sequence is TGTGCCAGCAGCTTATCGTCAGGCGCGGGGACTGAAGCTTTCTTT. The variable domain in full, with the rest retrieved from reference TRBV11-2 and TRBJ1-1, is EAGVAQSPRYKIIEKRQSVAFWCNPISGHATLYWYQQILGQGPKLLIQFQNNGVVDDSQLPKDRFSAERLKGVDSTLKIQPAKLEDSAVYLCASSLSSGAGTEAFFGQGTRLTVV.

The chain is built from TRBV18 and TRBJ1-1; D is unclear. Germline lookup yields CDR1 KGHSH and CDR2 LQKENI. V was cut by 2 bases and J by 4 bases, with 17 bases left in between. This CDR3 region has 16 residues. The CDR3 region has the DNA TGTGCCAGCTCACCAAAGGGTGCGGGCGCGGGCACTGAAGCTTTCTTT. Translated, it gives CASSPKGAGAGTEAFF.

The rearrangement joins TRBV11-3 to TRBJ1-1; D call uncertain. V lost 5 bases and J lost 3, with 19 bases in between. Per the germline V gene, CDR1 is SGHNT and CDR2 is YENEEA. The length of the CDR3 is 16 residues. In DNA form, the CDR3 reads TGTGCCAGCAGCCCAACCCCGAAGGGAGCGTACACTGAAGCTTTCTTT. Amino acid sequence: CASSPTPKGAYTEAFF.

The chain couples TRBV20-1 to TRBJ2-3; 9 nucleotides line up with TRBD2. J gave up 5 bases and V 3 bases, and 12 bases lay outside the gene matches. Germline CDR1 reads DFQATT; CDR2 reads SNEGSKA (reference sequence). CDR3 length: 16 amino acids. CDR3 nucleotide sequence: TGCAGTGCTAGCGTACCGGGACTAGCCCCACGAGATACGCAGTATTTT. It is translated as CSASVPGLAPRDTQYF.

The rearrangement uses TRBV10-3 and TRBJ1-1; possible D gene TRBD1, 5 bases. The CDR3 has 15 amino acids. Trimming cost V 4 bases and J 5 bases, with 17 bases left between them. CDR1 and CDR2 (germline): ENHRY, SYGVKD. The CDR3 DNA reads as TGTGCCATCAGTGGTGTAGCGGGTCGGGGGACTGAAGCTTTCTTT. Its protein is CAISGVAGRGTEAFF.

The V call is TRBV28, the J call TRBJ2-7; tentative D call: TRBD2 (5 bases). In germline, CDR1 is MDHEN, CDR2 SYDVKM. This CDR3 has 13 residues. The V end was cut by 5 bases, the J end by 2 bases, with 10 bases between. Written as DNA, the CDR3 is TGTGCCAGCAGTCCCCCGACTACCTACGAGCAGTACTTC. It codes for CASSPPTTYEQYF.